This TCR beta chain was documented in a study of blood T cell repertoires in COVID-19. The V and J ends lost 4 bases and 3 bases, in that order; junction bases with no gene match: 8. Looked up from germline, CDR1 is SGHTA and CDR2 is FQGNSA. This CDR3 has 15 amino acids. Sequenced by immunoSEQ multiplex PCR; TCRdb stores in-frame clones only, minus some. The table records roughly 79,000 clones, 84% of them present only once. The chain joins TRBV7-2 to TRBJ1-1; TRBD1 matches at 7 bases. This sequence originates from a man in his fifties with acute or convalescent COVID-19. The specimen sequenced was peripheral blood. The chain's CDR3 is CASSWRGGGYTEAFF. In nucleotides, the CDR3 is TGTGCCAGCAGCTGGCGAGGGGGCGGATACACTGAAGCTTTCTTT.